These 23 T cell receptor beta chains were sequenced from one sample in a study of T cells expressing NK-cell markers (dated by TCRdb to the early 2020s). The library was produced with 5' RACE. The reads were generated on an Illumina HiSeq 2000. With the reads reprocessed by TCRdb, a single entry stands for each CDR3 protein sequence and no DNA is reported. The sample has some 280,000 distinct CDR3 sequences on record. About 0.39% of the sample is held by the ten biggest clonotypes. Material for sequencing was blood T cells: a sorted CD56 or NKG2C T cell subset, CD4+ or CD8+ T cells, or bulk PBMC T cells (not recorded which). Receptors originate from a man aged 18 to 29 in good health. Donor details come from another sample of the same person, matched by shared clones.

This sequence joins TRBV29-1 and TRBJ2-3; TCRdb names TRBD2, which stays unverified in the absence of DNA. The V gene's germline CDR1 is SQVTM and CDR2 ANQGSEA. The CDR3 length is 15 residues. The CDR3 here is CSVPGTSGRADTQYF.

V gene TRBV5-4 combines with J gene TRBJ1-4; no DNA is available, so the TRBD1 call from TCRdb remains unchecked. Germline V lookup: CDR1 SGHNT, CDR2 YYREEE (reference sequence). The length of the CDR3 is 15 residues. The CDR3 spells CASSQTGRTNEKLFF.

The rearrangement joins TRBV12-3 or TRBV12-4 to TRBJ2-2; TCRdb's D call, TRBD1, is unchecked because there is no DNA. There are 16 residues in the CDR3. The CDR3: CASSYQGSSNTGELFF.

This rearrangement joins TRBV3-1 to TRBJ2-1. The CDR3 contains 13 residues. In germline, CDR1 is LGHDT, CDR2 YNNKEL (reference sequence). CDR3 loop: CASSQYLNNEQFF.

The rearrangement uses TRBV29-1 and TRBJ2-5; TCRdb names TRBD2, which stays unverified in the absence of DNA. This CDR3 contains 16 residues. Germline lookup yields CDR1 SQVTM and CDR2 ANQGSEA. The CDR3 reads CSVKMELANNQETQYF.

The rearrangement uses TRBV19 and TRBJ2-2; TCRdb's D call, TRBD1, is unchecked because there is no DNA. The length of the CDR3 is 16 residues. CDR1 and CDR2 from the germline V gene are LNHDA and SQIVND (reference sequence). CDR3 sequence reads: CASSLSGTPNTGELFF.

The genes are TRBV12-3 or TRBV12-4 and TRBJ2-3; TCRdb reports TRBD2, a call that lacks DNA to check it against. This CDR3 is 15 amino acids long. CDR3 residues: CASSMTSGRKDTQYF.

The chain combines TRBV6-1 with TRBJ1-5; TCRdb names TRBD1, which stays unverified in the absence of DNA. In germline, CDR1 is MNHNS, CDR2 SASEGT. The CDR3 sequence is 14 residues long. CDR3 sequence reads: CASRPGQGFQPQHF.

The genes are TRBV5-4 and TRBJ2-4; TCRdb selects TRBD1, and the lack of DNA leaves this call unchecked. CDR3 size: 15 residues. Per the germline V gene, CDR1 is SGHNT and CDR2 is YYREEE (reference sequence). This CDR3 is CASSGGGRDGNIQYF.

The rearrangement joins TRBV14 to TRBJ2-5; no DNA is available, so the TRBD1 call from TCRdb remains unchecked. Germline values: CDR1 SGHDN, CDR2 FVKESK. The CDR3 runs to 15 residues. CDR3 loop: CASSQGRGRSETQYF.

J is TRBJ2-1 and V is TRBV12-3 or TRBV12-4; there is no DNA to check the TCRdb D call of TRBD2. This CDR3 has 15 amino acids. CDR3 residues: CASTLAGLAYNEQFF.

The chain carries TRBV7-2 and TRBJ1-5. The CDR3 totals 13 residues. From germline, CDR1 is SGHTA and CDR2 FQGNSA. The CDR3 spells CASSLIDNQPQHF.

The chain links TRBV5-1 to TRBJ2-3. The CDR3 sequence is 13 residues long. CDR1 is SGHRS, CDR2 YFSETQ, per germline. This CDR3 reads CASSLALGDTQYF.

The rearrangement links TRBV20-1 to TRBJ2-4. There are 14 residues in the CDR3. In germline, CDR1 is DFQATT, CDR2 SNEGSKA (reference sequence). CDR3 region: CSARPTRAKNIQYF.

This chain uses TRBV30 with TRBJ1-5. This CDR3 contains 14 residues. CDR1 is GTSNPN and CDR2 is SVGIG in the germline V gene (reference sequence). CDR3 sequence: CAWSMSRTNQPQHF.

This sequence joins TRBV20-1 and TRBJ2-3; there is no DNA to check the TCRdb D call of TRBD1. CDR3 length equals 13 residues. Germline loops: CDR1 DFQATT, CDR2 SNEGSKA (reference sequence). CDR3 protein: CSALRTMEDTQYF.

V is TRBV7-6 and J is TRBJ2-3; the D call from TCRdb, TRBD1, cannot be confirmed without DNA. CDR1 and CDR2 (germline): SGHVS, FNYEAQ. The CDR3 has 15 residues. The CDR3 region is CACAPGTGFTDTQYF.

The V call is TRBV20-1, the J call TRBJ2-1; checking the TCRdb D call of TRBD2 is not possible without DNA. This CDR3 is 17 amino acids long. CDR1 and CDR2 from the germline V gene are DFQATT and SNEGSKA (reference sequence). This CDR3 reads CSARDIPVGLISHEQFF.

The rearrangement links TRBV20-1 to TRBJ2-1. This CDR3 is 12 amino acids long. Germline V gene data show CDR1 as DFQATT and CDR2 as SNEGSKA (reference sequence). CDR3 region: CSARDPVIEQFF.

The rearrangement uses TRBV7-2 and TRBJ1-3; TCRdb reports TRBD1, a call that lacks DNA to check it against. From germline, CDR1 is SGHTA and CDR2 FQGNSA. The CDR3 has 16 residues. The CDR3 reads CASSLAGPGTGNTIYF. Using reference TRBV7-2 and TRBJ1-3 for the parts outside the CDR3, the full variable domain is GAGVSQSPSNKVTEKGKDVELRCDPISGHTALYWYRQSLGQGLEFLIYFQGNSAPDKSGLPSDRFSAERTGGSVSTLTIQRTQQEDSAVYLCASSLAGPGTGNTIYFGEGSWLTVV.

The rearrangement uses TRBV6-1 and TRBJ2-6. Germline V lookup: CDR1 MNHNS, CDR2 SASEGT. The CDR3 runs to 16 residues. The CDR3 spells CASSEESVSGANVLTF.

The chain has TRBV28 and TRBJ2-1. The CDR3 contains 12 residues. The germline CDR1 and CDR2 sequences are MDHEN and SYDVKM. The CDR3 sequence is CASSPFNNEQFF.

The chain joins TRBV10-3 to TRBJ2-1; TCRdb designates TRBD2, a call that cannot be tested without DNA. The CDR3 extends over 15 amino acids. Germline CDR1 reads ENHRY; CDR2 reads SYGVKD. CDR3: CAISQAGESYNEQFF.